This T cell receptor (beta chain) was found in a study of cytomegalovirus exposure and HLA in healthy donors. Study-level results: Some V segments, including TRBV6-2 and TRBV6-3, were excluded as indistinguishable. Associated with HLA alleles at 0.05 false discovery rate in a later analysis were 16,951 TCR beta sequences.

Germline lookup yields CDR1 MGHRA and CDR2 YSYEKL. Unmatched junction bases numbered 4, after V lost 3 bases and J lost 1 base. This CDR3 comprises 16 residues. PCR was performed using 60 Vbeta and 13 Jbeta primers. Assay used: immunoSEQ multiplex PCR; TCRdb lists only in-frame clones, some missing. The sample includes around 110,000 clones, around 81% of them seen just once. Worth noting for this clone: Its matching antigen is unknown.

The specimen was PBMCs. The receptor was isolated from a woman aged 30 to 39 in good health and CMV-seronegative. The chain joins TRBV4-1 to TRBJ2-3; 10 nucleotides align to TRBD2. CDR3 bases: TGCGCCAGCAGCCAGACTAGCGGGTTAGGCACAGATACGCAGTATTTT. Translating gives CASSQTSGLGTDTQYF.